One and the same sample provided the 18 T cell receptor beta chains below, sequenced in a study of blood T cells in healthy people across ages. The use of a sample-barcoded 5' primer and a J-beta primer mix characterized a second PCR of roughly 6 to 11 cycles. TCRdb called the 5' RACE reads again in MiXCR, with one record for every CDR3 protein. Of approximately 1,700,000 distinct CDR3 sequences in the sample, approximately 40% are singletons; the top ten hold 23%. Sequenced material: blood. All receptors come from a human donor in good health.

This chain uses TRBV6-1 with TRBJ2-3, with TRBD1 matching over 9 bases. The CDR3 length is 19 residues. The germline V gene has CDR1 MNHNS and CDR2 SASEGT. Unmatched junction bases numbered 14, after V lost 3 bases and J lost 1 base. The CDR3 reads CASSDDREYRDRGTDTQYF. CDR3 nucleotides: TGTGCCAGCAGTGACGACAGGGAGTACCGGGACAGGGGCACAGATACGCAGTATTTT.

As DNA, the CDR3 is TGCAGTGCTAGCGGACAGGGCACTGAAGCTTTCTTT. Its translation: CSASGQGTEAFF. V gene TRBV20-1 combines with J gene TRBJ1-1; TRBD1 aligns across 8 bases. The CDR3 loop spans 12 amino acids. The J segment lost 4 bases and the V segment lost 3 bases, leaving 1 base of the junction unmatched. Germline assignment: CDR1 DFQATT and CDR2 SNEGSKA (reference sequence).

The rearrangement joins TRBV4-2 to TRBJ2-7; maybe TRBD1 (6 bases). This CDR3 comprises 14 residues. The V end lost 1 base, the J end lost 7 bases, and 14 bases lay between the germline ends. Germline loops: CDR1 LGHNA, CDR2 YNFKEQ. The CDR3 reads CASSQVGTPREQYF. CDR3 nucleotides: TGTGCCAGCAGCCAAGTTGGGACACCGAGGGAGCAGTACTTC.

This clonotype was counted between two and nine times. The rearrangement uses TRBV27 and TRBJ2-5; TRBD1 aligns across 8 bases. The DNA matches TRBJ2-7 better at its end, which makes the J call doubtful. CDR1 and CDR2 from the germline V gene are MNHEY and SMNVEV (reference sequence). The CDR3 has 15 amino acids. The CDR3 DNA reads as TGTGCCAGCAGTTTACGGGGGACAGGTGAATACGAGCAGTACTTC. This gives the protein CASSLRGTGEYEQYF.

This rearrangement joins TRBV20-1 to TRBJ1-1; D not certain. The V and J ends lost 0 bases and 4 bases respectively, with 12 bases between them. Germline V gives CDR1 DFQATT, CDR2 SNEGSKA (reference sequence). The CDR3 is 14 residues long. In DNA, the CDR3 is TGCAGTGCTAGAGATCGGATAGGGCGCACTGAAGCTTTCTTT. Its translation is CSARDRIGRTEAFF.

This clonotype was seen only a few times. V gene TRBV15 combines with J gene TRBJ2-1, with D uncertain. In germline, CDR1 is LNHNV, CDR2 YYDKDF (reference sequence). Trimming took off 1 base at V and 7 bases at J, with 5 bases between the two ends. CDR3 length equals 12 residues. In nucleotides, the CDR3 is TGTGCCACCAGCAGAGTTAGTAATGAGCAGTTCTTC. Translation gives CATSRVSNEQFF.

This clonotype occurred many times. The chain's CDR3 is CASSLWSGANVLTF. The DNA of the CDR3 is TGTGCCAGCAGTTTATGGTCTGGGGCCAACGTCCTGACTTTC. This chain links TRBV27 with TRBJ2-6; D is uncertain. Germline loops: CDR1 MNHEY, CDR2 SMNVEV (reference sequence). The V end was cut by 1 base, the J end by 1 base, with 2 bases between. This CDR3 spans 14 amino acids.

Of note for this clonotype: A junction boundary mismatches the germline segment, possibly from a read error. J is TRBJ1-1 and V is TRBV29-1, with D maybe TRBD1 (5 bases). The CDR3 runs 13 residues. The germline V gene has CDR1 SQVTM and CDR2 ANQGSEA. CDR3 nucleotides: TGCGGCGTGCGACAGTTAATGAACACTGAAGCTTTCTTT. Protein product: CGVRQLMNTEAFF.

The rearrangement joins TRBV7-9 to TRBJ1-2, with D perhaps matching TRBD1 (5 bases). CDR1 SEHNR and CDR2 FQNEAQ come from the germline V gene (reference sequence). The CDR3 contains 12 residues. Trimming stripped 5 bases from V and 8 bases from J, with 12 bases between. The CDR3 is CASSETSGGYTF. The CDR3 DNA reads TGTGCCAGCAGCGAAACGTCAGGGGGCTACACCTTC.

This rearrangement joins TRBV20-1 to TRBJ1-5; possible D gene TRBD1, 6 bases. Per germline, CDR1 DFQATT and CDR2 SNEGSKA (reference sequence). This CDR3 is 15 amino acids long. Trimming removed 5 bases at V and 7 bases at J, with 21 bases between. The CDR3 region is CSAAGDYGGDQPQHF. CDR3 bases: TGCAGTGCTGCCGGAGATTACGGGGGCGACCAGCCCCAGCATTTT.

This rearrangement joins TRBV12-3 or TRBV12-4 to TRBJ2-5; no definite D call. The CDR3 extends over 15 amino acids. V lost 6 bases and J 1 base, leaving 15 bases between the germline ends. CDR3 residues: CASSLGAQAQETQYF. The CDR3 DNA reads as TGTGCCAGCAGCCTAGGAGCGCAGGCCCAAGAGACCCAGTACTTC.

In its sample, this clonotype was seen once. The junction departs from germline at one end; a sequencing error may be responsible. J is TRBJ1-4 and V is TRBV12-3 or TRBV12-4; D gene uncertain. This CDR3 has 15 residues. As DNA, the CDR3 is TGTGCCGGCAGTTTCGGCCAGGCAACTAATGAAAAACTGTTTTTT. Translating it yields CAGSFGQATNEKLFF.

The V and J genes are TRBV5-1 and TRBJ2-1; 7 nucleotides match TRBD2. Germline V gene lookup returns CDR1 SGHRS and CDR2 YFSETQ. The CDR3 totals 16 residues. Unmatched junction bases numbered 10, after V lost 0 bases and J lost 7 bases. CDR3 amino acids: CASSLEGGDPPNEQFF. Written as DNA, the CDR3 is TGCGCCAGCAGCTTGGAGGGAGGGGATCCCCCTAATGAGCAGTTCTTC.

Points on this clonotype: This sequence may be a read error, since a much larger clone differs from it by one base. V is TRBV10-3 and J is TRBJ2-1, with TRBD1 identical over 11 bases. CDR1 and CDR2 from the germline V gene are ENHRY and SYGVKD. J was trimmed by 2 bases and V by 10 bases; bases with no gene match: 7. This CDR3 spans 15 amino acids. The CDR3 bases are TGTGCCACCAAAGGACAGGGGGCCCCCTACAATGAGCAGTTCTTC. It codes for CATKGQGAPYNEQFF.

The rearrangement joins TRBV7-2 to TRBJ2-1, with 8 bases matching TRBD2. Germline V lookup: CDR1 SGHTA, CDR2 FQGNSA. The CDR3 has 16 residues. V was clipped by 5 bases and J by 14 bases; unmatched bases: 20. CDR3 sequence: CASSPSPLGAAGAKFF. The CDR3 DNA follows: TGTGCCAGCAGCCCATCACCTTTGGGGGCAGCGGGGGCAAAGTTCTTC.

CDR3 sequence (DNA): TGTGCCAGCAGTTTAGTGGGGGGAGCCTTTAGCACAGATACGCAGTATTTT. Amino acids: CASSLVGGAFSTDTQYF. The chain is built from TRBV27 and TRBJ2-3, with a weak D call TRBD2 (6 bases). Trimming cost V 2 bases and J 0 bases, with 15 bases left between them. The CDR3 length is 17 residues. In germline, CDR1 is MNHEY, CDR2 SMNVEV (reference sequence).

Of note for this clonotype: This sequence may be a read error, since a much larger clone differs from it by one base. J is TRBJ2-6 and V is TRBV15; a weak D match, TRBD2 (5 bases). Germline CDR1 is LNHNV and CDR2 is YYDKDF (reference sequence). CDR3 length: 16 amino acids. DNA of the CDR3: TGTGCCATCAGCAGAGATTGGCGGGCTGGGGCCAACGTCCTGACTTTC. This codes for CAISRDWRAGANVLTF. Full variable domain (rest looked up from reference TRBV15 and TRBJ2-6): DAMVIQNPRYQVTQFGKPVTLSCSQTLNHNVMYWYQQKSSQAPKLLFHYYDKDFNNEADTPDNFQSRRPNTSFCFLDIRSPGLGDTAMYLCAISRDWRAGANVLTFGAGSRLTVL.

This clonotype was counted only a few times. This chain joins TRBV6-5 and TRBJ2-7, with TRBD2 matching over 9 bases. V dropped 2 bases and J dropped 0; count of bases not matched to a gene: 8. The CDR3 extends over 17 amino acids. Germline V lookup: CDR1 MNHEY, CDR2 SVGAGI. CDR3 protein: CASSYASAGGVSYEQYF. The CDR3 coding sequence is TGTGCCAGCAGTTACGCCTCAGCGGGGGGTGTCTCCTACGAGCAGTACTTC.